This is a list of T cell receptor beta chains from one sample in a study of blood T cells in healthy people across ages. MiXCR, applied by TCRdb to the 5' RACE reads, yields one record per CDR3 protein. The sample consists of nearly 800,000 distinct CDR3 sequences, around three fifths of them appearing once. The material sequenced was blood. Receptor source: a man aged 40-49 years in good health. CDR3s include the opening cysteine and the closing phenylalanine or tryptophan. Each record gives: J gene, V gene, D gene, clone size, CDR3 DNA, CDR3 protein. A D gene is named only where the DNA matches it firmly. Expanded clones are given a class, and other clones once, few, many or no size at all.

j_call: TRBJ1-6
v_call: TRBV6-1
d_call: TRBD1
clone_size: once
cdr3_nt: TGTGCCAGCAGCACGACAGGGACGACACCCCTCCACTTT
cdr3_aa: CASSTTGTTPLHF

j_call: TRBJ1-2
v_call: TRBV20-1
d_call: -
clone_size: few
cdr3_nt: TGCAGTGCTAGAGCGGGGGTTGGCTACACCTTC
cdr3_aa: CSARAGVGYTF

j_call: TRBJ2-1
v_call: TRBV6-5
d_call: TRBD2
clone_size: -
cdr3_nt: TGTGCCAGCAGTTACCTTTCCCCGGGACTAGCGGGAGGGAAGAATGAGCAGTTCTTC
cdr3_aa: CASSYLSPGLAGGKNEQFF

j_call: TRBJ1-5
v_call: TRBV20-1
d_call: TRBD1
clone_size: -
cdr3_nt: TGCAGTGCTAGAGAGAGAAGGACAGGGGGTACATTTGGCAATCAGCCCCAGCATTTT
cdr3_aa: CSARERRTGGTFGNQPQHF

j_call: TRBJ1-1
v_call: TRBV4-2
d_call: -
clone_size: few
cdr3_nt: TGTGCCAGCAGCCCAACACCGGAGGCGGGCACTGAAGCTTTCTTT
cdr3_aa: CASSPTPEAGTEAFF

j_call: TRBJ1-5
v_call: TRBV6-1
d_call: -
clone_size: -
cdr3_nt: TGTGCCAGCAGTGAAGAGAACATTAGCAATCAGCCCCAGCATTTT
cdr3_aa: CASSEENISNQPQHF

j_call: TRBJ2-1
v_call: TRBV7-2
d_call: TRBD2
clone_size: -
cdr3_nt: TGTGCCAGCAGCGCGACTAGCGGGAGTTGGGAGCAGTTCTTC
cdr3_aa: CASSATSGSWEQFF

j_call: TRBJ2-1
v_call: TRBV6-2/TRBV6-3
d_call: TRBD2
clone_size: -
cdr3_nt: TGTGCCAGCACCACACTTGAGGGACTAGCGGGAGGGAGGTTGCAGTTCTTC
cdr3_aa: CASTTLEGLAGGRLQFF

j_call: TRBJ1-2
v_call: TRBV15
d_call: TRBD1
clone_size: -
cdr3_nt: TGTGCCACCAGAAGTGGACAGGGGGCCCATGGCTACACCTTC
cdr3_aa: CATRSGQGAHGYTF

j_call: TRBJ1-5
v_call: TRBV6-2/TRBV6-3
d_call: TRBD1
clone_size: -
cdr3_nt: TGTGCCAGCAGGGTCCGGGACAGGCTGGTATATAGCAATCAGCCCCAGCATTTT
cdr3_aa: CASRVRDRLVYSNQPQHF

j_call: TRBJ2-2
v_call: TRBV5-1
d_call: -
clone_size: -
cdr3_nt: TGCGCCAGCAGCTTGAGTCAGGGTAACACCGGGGAGCTGTTTTTT
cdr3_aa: CASSLSQGNTGELFF

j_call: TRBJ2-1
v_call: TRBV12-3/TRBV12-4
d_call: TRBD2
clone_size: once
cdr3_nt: TGTGCCGGCAGTTTAATAGCGGGGGACTACAATGAGCAGTTCTTC
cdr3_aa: CAGSLIAGDYNEQFF

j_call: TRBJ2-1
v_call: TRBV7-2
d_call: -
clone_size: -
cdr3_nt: TGTGCCAGCAGCTTAGTCGCGGGGTATTACAATGAGCAGTTCTTC
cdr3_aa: CASSLVAGYYNEQFF

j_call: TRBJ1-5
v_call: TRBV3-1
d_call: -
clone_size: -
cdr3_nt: TGTGCCAGCAGCCAAGATTTTCAGGGCAGGTTCAATCAGCCCCAGCATTTT
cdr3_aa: CASSQDFQGRFNQPQHF

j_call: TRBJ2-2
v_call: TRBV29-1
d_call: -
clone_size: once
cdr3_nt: TGCAGCGCAGGGGTAGGCACCGGGGAGCTGTTTTTT
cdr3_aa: CSAGVGTGELFF

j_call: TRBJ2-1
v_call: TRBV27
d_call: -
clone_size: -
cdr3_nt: TGTGCCAGCAGTTTTTCGTGGGGGGAGCAGTTCTTC
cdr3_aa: CASSFSWGEQFF

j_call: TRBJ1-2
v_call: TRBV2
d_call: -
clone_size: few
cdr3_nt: TGTGCCAGCAGGGTGGGGCAAGGCTATGGCTACACCTTC
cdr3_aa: CASRVGQGYGYTF

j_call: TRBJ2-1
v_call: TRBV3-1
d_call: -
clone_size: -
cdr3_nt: TGTGCCAGCAGCCAAGACCGAGGTATTCACAATGAGCAGTTCTTC
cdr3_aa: CASSQDRGIHNEQFF

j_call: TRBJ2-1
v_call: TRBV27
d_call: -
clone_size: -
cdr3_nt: TGTGCCAGCCGCGAACCCCACTACAATGAGCAGTTCTTC
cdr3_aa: CASREPHYNEQFF

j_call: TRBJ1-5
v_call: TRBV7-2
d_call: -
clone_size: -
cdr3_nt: TGTGCCAGCAGCTTAGAGGATGGTTATAGCAATCAGCCCCAGCATTTT
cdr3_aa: CASSLEDGYSNQPQHF

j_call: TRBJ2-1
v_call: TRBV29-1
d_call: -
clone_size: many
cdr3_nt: TGCAGCGTCCAGGGTCGGGTGAATGAGCAGTTCTTC
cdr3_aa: CSVQGRVNEQFF

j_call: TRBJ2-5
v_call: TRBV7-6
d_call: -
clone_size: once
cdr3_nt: TGTGCCATCAGCTACTCGGGGGAGACCCAGTACTTC
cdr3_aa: CAISYSGETQYF

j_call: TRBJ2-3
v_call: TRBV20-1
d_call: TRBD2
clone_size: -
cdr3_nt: TGCAGTGCTAGCCAAGCGGGGGTCACAGATACGCAGTATTTT
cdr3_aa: CSASQAGVTDTQYF

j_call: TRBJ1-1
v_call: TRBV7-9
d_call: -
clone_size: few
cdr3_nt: TGTGCCAGCAGCGGGCCTGAAGCTTTCTTT
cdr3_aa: CASSGPEAFF

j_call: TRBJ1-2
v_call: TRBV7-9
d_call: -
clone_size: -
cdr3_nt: TGTGCCAGCAACTTAGCAAACAGAGCTGGTGGCTACACCTTC
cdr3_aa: CASNLANRAGGYTF

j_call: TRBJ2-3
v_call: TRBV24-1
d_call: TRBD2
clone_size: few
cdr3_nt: TGTGCCGCACAAGGGGGACTAGACGCAGATACGCAGTATTTT
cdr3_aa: CAAQGGLDADTQYF

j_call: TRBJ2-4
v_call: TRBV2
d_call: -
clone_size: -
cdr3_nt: TGTGCCAGCAGTGAAGTGGGACTCAAAAAGGAGGAGCAGTACTTC
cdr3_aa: CASSEVGLKKEEQYF

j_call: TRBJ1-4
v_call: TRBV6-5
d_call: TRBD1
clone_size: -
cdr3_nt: TGTGCCAGCAGTCCCCCAGGGGGGAAACTGTTTTTT
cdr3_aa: CASSPPGGKLFF

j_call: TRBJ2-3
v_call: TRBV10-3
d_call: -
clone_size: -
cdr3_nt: TGTGCCATCAGCGATATCGGCGCAGATACGCAGTATTTT
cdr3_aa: CAISDIGADTQYF

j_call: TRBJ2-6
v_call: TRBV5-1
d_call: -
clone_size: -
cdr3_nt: TGCGCCAGCAGCTTGGCTCAGGGCAGGAGGTCTGGGGCCAACGTCCTGACTTTC
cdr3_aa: CASSLAQGRRSGANVLTF

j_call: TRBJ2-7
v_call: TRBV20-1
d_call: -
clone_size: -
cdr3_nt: TGCAGTGCTTCTAAGACAGGAGGGGCCCAAGCCCAGTACTTC
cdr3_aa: CSASKTGGAQAQYF

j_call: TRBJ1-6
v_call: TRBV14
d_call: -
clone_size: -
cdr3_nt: TGTGCCAGCAGCCAAGAATCGGGGGGGAGTTCACCCCTCCACTTT
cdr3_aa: CASSQESGGSSPLHF

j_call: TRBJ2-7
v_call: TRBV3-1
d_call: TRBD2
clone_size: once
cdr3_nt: TGTGCCAGCAGTCAATTAACCGCTAGCGGGAGGGGTTCCTACAATGAGCAGTACTTC
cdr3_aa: CASSQLTASGRGSYNEQYF

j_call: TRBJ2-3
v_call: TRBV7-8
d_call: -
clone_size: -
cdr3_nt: TGTGCCAGCAGCCAGAGCGTCCTTCGGGAATACACAGATACGCAGTATTTT
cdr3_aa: CASSQSVLREYTDTQYF

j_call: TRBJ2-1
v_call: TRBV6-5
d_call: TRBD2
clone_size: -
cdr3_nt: TGTGCCAGCAGCCCCCGGGGGGAACGGTACAATGAGCAGTTCTTC
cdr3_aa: CASSPRGERYNEQFF

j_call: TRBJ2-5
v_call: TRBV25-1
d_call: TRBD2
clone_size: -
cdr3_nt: TGTGCCAGCAGTGAACCGGGGGGTGGGCAGAAAGAGACCCAGTACTTC
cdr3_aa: CASSEPGGGQKETQYF

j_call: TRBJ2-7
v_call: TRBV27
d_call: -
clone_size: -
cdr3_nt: TGTGCCAGCAGCCGGACTAATCCCGCGGGAAGCTACGAGCAGTACTTC
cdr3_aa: CASSRTNPAGSYEQYF

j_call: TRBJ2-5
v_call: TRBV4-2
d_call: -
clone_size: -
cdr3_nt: TGTGCCAGCAGCCAAGATTGGGGGGCAGGGGAGACCCAGTACTTC
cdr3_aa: CASSQDWGAGETQYF

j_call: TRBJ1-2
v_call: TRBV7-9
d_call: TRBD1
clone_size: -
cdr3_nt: TGTGCCAGCAACGGACAGGGACAAGGCTACACCTTC
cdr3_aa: CASNGQGQGYTF

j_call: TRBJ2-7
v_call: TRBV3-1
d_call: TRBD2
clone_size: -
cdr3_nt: TGTGCCAGCAGCCAAGGGGGAACTAGCGGGACCGGGGAGCAGTACTTC
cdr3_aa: CASSQGGTSGTGEQYF

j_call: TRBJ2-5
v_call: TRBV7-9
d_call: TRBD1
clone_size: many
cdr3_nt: TGTGCCAGCAGCCTCTCTGGACAGGGGCCCCAAGAGACCCAGTACTTC
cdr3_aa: CASSLSGQGPQETQYF